This TCR beta chain derives from a study of human T cells and chemical hapten exposure. V shed 5 bases and J shed 0 bases, with 17 bases lying between them. CDR3 length equals 17 residues. Time point given: patch test 3, about 24 weeks after DPC sensitization. The treatment is: therapeutic diphenylcyclopropenone sensitization with weekly scalp DPC. TCRdb recomputed calls from the RACE reads with MiXCR, one row per CDR3 protein. The sample consists of approximately 110,000 distinct CDR3 sequences, 30% to 35% of them appearing once. This TCR came from a man in his forties or fifties with alopecia areata. Some clones in this sample may be carry-over from other donors' samples. This chain connects TRBV12-3 or TRBV12-4 to TRBJ1-3; TRBD1 might be the D (6 bases). The sequences come from whole blood, collected in connection with sensitization to the hapten diphenylcyclopropenone (DPC). The CDR3 protein is CASSPGQRLVSGNTIYF. As DNA, the CDR3 is TGTGCCAGCAGTCCAGGACAGAGGTTGGTCTCTGGAAACACCATATATTTT.